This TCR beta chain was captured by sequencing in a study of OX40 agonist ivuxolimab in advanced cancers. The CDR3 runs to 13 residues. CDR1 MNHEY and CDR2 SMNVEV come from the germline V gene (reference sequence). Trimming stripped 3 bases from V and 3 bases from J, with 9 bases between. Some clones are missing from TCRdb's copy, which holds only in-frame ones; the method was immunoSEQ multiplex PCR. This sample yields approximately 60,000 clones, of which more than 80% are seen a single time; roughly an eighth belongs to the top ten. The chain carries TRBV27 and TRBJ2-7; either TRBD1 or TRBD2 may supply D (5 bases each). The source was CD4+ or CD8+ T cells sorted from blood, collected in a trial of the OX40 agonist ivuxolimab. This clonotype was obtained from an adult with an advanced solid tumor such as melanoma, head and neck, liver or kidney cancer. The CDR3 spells CASSFAGSYEQYF. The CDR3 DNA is TGTGCCAGCAGTTTTGCAGGGAGCTACGAGCAGTACTTC.